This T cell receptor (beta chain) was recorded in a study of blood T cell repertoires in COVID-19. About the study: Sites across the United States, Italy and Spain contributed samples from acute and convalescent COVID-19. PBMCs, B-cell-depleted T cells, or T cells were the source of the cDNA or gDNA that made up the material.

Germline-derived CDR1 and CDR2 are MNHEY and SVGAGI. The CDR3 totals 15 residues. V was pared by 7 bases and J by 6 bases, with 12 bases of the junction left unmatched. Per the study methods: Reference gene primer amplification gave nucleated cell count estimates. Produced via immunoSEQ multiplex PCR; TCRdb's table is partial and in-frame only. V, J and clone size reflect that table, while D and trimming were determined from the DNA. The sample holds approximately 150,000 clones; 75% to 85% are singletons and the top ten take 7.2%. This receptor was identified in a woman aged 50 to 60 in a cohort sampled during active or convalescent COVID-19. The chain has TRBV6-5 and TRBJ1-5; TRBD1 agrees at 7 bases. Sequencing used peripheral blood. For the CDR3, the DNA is TGTGCCAGCACCCCCTTGATGACAGGGTTTCAGCCCCAGCATTTT. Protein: CASTPLMTGFQPQHF.